Described below is a single T cell receptor beta chain sequence and its context. This record comes from a study of blood T cell repertoires in COVID-19. The overall study: Sources were T cells, B-cell-depleted T cells, or PBMCs; the material itself was cDNA or gDNA.

Measured with immunoSEQ multiplex PCR; TCRdb has only the in-frame clones, and not every one. This table holds some 160,000 clones, approximately 80% found once. The germline V and J ends were trimmed by 6 bases and 4 bases, with 17 bases remaining between them. The germline V gene encodes CDR1 MDHEN and CDR2 SYDVKM. This CDR3 is 15 amino acids long. The chain recombines TRBV28 with TRBJ2-3, with a tentative D call TRBD2 (5 bases). The sample was peripheral blood. The clonotype comes from a woman aged 45-65 years with acute or convalescent COVID-19. The CDR3 coding sequence is TGTGCCAGCAGCTCCTTAGGATCGCGGGCAGATACGCAGTATTTT. Amino acids: CASSSLGSRADTQYF.